The entry below describes one T cell receptor (beta chain). The data were taken from a study of blood T cell repertoires in COVID-19. The table came from immunoSEQ multiplex PCR; TCRdb's copy has only in-frame clones and leaves some out. The profile covers 210,000 or so clones, with approximately 84% appearing a single time and about 1.9% taken by the ten largest. V dropped 0 bases and J dropped 3 bases, with 4 bases sitting between them. Germline values: CDR1 SGHRS, CDR2 YFSETQ. The CDR3 covers 13 residues. This sequence joins TRBV5-1 and TRBJ1-3; D remains unclear. The TCR was taken from a man aged 35-49 years with active or convalescent COVID-19. Sample: peripheral blood. The CDR3 DNA sequence: TGCGCCAGCAGCTTGGGGCATGGAAACACCATATATTTT. This codes for CASSLGHGNTIYF.